The present TCR beta chain was sequenced within a study of blood T cell repertoires in COVID-19 (dated by TCRdb to 2018 to 2020). Background for the entire study: Collaborator samples came from the United States, Italy and Spain and covered acute and convalescent phases of COVID-19. A freely available public database, intended as a resource for researchers studying the immune response to SARS-CoV-2, is where the repertoires were released. The material from the prospective study consisted of cDNA or gDNA derived from T cells, B-cell-depleted T cells, or PBMCs. Subjects who had been exposed to COVID-19, were actively infected with it, or had recovered from it provided the deeply sampled blood TCRbeta repertoires that made up the dataset. The samples were drawn from the first 160 participants of the ongoing ImmuneRACE study and from 950 to 1,500 subjects provided by 6 global collaborators. Where available, HLA class I and class II types were taken from metadata supplied by the sample provider and were not determined by assay-based typing. The sample metadata nearly always contained a de-identified subject ID, COVID-19 status, age in years and sex. What the work shows at the level of the full study, not this receptor alone: Clinical and demographic metadata were provided uncurated, with the amount varying by source and participant.

The CDR3 measures 12 amino acids from cysteine to phenylalanine. Of all the DNA, just the CDR3 is kept, 36 bases in frame from base 1. Trimming takes 10 bases from V and 6 bases from J, and the germline ends sit 12 bases apart. CDR1 and CDR2, per the germline V gene, are MNHEY and SVGAGI. Worth noting for this clone: Its antigen remains undetermined. No base quality values were provided; no much bigger clone lies one nucleotide off.

Whole blood was collected in K2EDTA tubes by collaborating institutions according to the institutions' own protocols. For TCRbeta analysis, collaborators shipped samples in one of three forms: frozen whole blood, isolated PBMCs, or DNA extracted from either of those sample types. TCRbeta CDR3 regions were amplified from genomic DNA by means of the immunoSEQ Assay, a bias-controlled multiplex PCR. In the authors' own workflow: Nucleated cell counts per sample were estimated from amplification of reference gene primers within the assay. Sequence reads were collapsed and filtered to measure the absolute abundance of every unique TCRbeta CDR3 rearrangement. For each sample, productive Simpson clonality was calculated as the square root of Simpson's diversity index over productive rearrangements. TCRdb provides this immuneACCESS table in a form limited to in-frame rearrangements. Some clones are lacking; in checked studies, under half of them reflect an unresolved V gene, and why the rest are absent is not known. V and J calls and clone size are as listed in that table; D and trimming were resolved from the DNA. Here the sample has over 200,000 clones; approximately 84% occur a single time. In total, the top ten clones hold approximately 8% of the sample.

Material: peripheral blood. Recombination linked TRBV6-5 to TRBJ2-2; the D region possibly corresponds to TRBD2 (7 bases align). The sequence came from a woman aged 45-65 years with active or convalescent COVID-19. The encoded CDR3 is CATLGGPGELFF. Read as DNA, the sequence is TGTGCCACCCTCGGGGGGCCCGGGGAGCTGTTTTTT.